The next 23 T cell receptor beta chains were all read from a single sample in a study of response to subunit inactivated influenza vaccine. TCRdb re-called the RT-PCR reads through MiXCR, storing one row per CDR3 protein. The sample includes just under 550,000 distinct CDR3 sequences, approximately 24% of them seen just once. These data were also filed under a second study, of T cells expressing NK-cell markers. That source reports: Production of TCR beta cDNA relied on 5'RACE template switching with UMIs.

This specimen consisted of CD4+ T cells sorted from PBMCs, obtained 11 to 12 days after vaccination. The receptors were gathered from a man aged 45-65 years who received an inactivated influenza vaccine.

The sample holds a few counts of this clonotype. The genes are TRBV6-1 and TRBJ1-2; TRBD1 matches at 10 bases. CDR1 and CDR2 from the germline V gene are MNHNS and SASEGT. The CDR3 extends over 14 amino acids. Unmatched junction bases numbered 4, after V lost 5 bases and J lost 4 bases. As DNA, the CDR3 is TGTGCCAGCAGTAGACAGGGGGCTTTCTATGGCTACACCTTC. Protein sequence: CASSRQGAFYGYTF.

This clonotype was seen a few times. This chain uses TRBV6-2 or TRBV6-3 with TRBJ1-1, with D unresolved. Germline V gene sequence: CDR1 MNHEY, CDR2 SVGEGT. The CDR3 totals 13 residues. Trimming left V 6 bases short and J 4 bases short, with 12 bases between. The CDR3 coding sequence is TGTGCCAGCAGGGCACTCGGGATCACTGAAGCTTTCTTT. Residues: CASRALGITEAFF.

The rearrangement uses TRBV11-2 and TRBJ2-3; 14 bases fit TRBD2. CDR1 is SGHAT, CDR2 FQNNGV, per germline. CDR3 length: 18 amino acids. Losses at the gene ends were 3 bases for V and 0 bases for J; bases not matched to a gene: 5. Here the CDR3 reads CASSFGLAGGTSTDTQYF. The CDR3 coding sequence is TGTGCCAGCAGCTTCGGACTAGCGGGGGGTACTAGCACAGATACGCAGTATTTT.

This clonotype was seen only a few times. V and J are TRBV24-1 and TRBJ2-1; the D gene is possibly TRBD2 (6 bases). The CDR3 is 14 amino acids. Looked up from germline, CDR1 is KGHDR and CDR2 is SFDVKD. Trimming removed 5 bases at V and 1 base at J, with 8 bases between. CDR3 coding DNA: TGTGCCACCAGTGGGAGGGGATCCTACAATGAGCAGTTCTTC. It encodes CATSGRGSYNEQFF.

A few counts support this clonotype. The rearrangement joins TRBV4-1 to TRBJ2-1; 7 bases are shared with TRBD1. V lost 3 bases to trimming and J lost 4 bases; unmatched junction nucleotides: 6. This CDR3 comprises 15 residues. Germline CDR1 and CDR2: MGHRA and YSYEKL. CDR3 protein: CASSQGRGTYNEQFF. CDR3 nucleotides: TGCGCCAGCAGCCAGGGCAGGGGGACGTACAATGAGCAGTTCTTC.

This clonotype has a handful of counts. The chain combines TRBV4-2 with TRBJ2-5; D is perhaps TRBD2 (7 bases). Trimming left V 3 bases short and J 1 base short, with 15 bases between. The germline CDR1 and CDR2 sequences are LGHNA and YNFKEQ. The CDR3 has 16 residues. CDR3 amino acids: CASSQRGGVPQETQYF. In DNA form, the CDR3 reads TGTGCCAGCAGCCAGAGGGGGGGAGTGCCCCAAGAGACCCAGTACTTC.

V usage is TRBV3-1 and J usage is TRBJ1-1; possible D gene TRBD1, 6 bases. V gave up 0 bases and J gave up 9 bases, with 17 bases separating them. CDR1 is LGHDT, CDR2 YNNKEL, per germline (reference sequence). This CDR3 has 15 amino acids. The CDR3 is CASSQDHGSGAKAFF. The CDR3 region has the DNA TGTGCCAGCAGCCAAGACCACGGCTCGGGGGCTAAAGCTTTCTTT.

CDR3 sequence: CASSAAGTGLGGELFF. The CDR3 nucleotides are TGTGCCAGCAGCGCTGCCGGGACAGGGCTGGGCGGGGAGCTGTTTTTT. The V call is TRBV7-2, the J call TRBJ2-2; 9 bases align to TRBD1. The CDR3 length is 16 residues. The ends lost 5 bases at V and 7 bases at J; junction bases unmatched: 11. Looked up from germline, CDR1 is SGHTA and CDR2 is FQGNSA.

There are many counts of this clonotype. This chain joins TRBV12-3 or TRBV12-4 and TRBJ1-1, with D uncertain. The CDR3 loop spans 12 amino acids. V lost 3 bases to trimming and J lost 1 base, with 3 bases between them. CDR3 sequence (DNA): TGTGCCAGCAGTTTTGGGAACACTGAAGCTTTCTTT. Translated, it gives CASSFGNTEAFF.

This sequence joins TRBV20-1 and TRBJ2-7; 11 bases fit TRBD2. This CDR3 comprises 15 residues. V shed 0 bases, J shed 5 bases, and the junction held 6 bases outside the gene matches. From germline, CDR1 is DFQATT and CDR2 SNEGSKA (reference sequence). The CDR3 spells CSARELAGGIDEQYF. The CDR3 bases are TGCAGTGCTAGAGAGCTAGCGGGAGGTATCGACGAGCAGTACTTC.

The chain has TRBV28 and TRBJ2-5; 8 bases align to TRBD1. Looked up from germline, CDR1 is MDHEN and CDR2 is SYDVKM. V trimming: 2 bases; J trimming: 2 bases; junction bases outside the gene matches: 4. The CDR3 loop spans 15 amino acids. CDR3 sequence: CASSLLGTGQETQYF. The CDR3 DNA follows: TGTGCCAGCAGTTTACTTGGGACAGGTCAAGAGACCCAGTACTTC.

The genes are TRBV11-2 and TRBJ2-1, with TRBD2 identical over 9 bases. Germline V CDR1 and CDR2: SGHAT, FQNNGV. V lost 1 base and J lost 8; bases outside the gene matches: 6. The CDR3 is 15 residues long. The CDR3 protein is CASSLGGLAFDEQFF. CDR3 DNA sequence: TGTGCCAGCAGCTTAGGTGGACTAGCGTTCGATGAGCAGTTCTTC.

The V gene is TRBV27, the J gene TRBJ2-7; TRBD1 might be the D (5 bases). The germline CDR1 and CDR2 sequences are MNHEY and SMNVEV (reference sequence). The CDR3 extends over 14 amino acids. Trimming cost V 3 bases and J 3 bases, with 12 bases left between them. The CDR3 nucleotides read TGTGCCAGCAGTTTCTTCCGTAGGGGCTACGAGCAGTACTTC. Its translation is CASSFFRRGYEQYF.

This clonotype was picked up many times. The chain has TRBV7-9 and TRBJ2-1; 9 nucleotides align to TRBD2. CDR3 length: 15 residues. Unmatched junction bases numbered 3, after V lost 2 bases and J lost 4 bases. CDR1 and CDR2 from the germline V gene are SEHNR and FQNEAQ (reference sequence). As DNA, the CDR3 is TGTGCCAGCAGCTTACAGCTAGCGGGGTACAATGAGCAGTTCTTC. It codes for CASSLQLAGYNEQFF.

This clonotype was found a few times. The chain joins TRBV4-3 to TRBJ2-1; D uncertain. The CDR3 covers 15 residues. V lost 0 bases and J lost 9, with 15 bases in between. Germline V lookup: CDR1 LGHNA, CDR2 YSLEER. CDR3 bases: TGCGCCAGCAGCCAAGATCTCTACCCCTCGGGTGAGCAGTTCTTC. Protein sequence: CASSQDLYPSGEQFF.

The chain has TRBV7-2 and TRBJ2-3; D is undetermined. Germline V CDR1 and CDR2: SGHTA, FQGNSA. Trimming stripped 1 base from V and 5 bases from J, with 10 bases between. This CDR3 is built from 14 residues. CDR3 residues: CASSLGVGKDTQYF. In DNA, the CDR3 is TGTGCCAGCAGCTTAGGAGTGGGAAAAGATACGCAGTATTTT.

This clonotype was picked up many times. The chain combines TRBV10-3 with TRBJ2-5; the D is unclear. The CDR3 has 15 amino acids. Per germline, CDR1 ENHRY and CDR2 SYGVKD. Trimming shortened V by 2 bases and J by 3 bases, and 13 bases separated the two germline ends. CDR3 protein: CAISEPRLKEETQYF. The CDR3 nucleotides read TGTGCCATCAGTGAGCCACGACTGAAAGAAGAGACCCAGTACTTC.

For the CDR3, the DNA is TGTGCCAGCAGTGACGGCCGGACACCCTACGAGCAGTACTTC. Amino acid sequence: CASSDGRTPYEQYF. The chain couples TRBV2 to TRBJ2-7; a weak D match, TRBD1 (5 bases). The CDR3 is made up of 14 amino acids. Germline V gene sequence: CDR1 SNHLY, CDR2 FYNNEI. Trimming cost V 3 bases and J 2 bases, with 11 bases left between them. Together with reference TRBV2 and TRBJ2-7, the CDR3 gives the full variable domain: EPEVTQTPSHQVTQMGQEVILRCVPISNHLYFYWYRQILGQKVEFLVSFYNNEISEKSEIFDDQFSVERPDGSNFTLKIRSTKLEDSAMYFCASSDGRTPYEQYFGPGTRLTVT.

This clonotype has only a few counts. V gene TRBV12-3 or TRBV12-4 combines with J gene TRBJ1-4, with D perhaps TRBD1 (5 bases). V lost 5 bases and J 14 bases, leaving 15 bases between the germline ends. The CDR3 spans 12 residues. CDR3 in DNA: TGTGCCAGCAGTCCTCACGAGAAGGGGCTGTTTTTT. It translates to CASSPHEKGLFF.

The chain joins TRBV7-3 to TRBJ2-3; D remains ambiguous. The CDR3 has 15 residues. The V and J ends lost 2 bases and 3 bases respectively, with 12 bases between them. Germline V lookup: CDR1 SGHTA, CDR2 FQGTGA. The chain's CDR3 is CASSLSAGRTDTQYF. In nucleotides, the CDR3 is TGTGCCAGCAGCTTATCGGCAGGTAGAACAGATACGCAGTATTTT. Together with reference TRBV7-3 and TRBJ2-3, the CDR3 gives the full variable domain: GAGVSQTPSNKVTEKGKYVELRCDPISGHTALYWYRQSLGQGPEFLIYFQGTGAADDSGLPNDRFFAVRPEGSVSTLKIQRTERGDSAVYLCASSLSAGRTDTQYFGPGTRLTVL.

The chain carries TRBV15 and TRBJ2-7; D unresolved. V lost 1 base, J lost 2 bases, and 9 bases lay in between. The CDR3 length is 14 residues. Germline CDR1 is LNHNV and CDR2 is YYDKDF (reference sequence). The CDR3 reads CATSRAVNAYEQYF. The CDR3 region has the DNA TGTGCCACCAGCAGAGCGGTGAATGCCTACGAGCAGTACTTC.

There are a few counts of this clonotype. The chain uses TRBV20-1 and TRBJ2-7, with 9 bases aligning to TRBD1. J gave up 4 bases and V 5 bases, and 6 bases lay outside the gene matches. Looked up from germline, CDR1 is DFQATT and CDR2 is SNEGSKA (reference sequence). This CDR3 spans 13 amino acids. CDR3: CSASTGGVYEQYF. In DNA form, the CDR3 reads TGCAGTGCTTCCACAGGGGGCGTTTACGAGCAGTACTTC.

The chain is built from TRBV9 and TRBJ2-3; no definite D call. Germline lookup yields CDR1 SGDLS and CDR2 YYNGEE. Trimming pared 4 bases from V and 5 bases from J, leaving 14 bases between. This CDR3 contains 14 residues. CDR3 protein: CASSTRRSGDTQYF. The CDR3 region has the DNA TGTGCCAGCAGCACCCGACGCTCCGGAGATACGCAGTATTTT.